This is a list of T cell receptor beta chains from one sample in a study of T cells after yellow fever vaccination. From the 5' RACE reads, TCRdb called clonotypes with MiXCR, one entry per CDR3 protein. This table holds approximately 330,000 distinct CDR3 sequences, around 12% found once. The starting material was CD4+ T cells sorted from PBMCs, obtained 15 days after the yellow fever booster vaccination. These receptors all come from a man in his late teens or twenties who received the YFV17D yellow fever vaccine. Each CDR3 is given with its conserved first and last residue. D genes are given only for firm matches. Expanded clones get a size class; other rows say once, few or many, or leave the size out.

clone_size	v_call	j_call	d_call	cdr3_aa	cdr3_nt
once	TRBV18	TRBJ2-7	TRBD1	CASSTLGQGALYEQYF	TGTGCCAGCTCAACCCTCGGACAGGGGGCGTTGTACGAGCAGTACTTC
few	TRBV9	TRBJ2-5	TRBD2	CASSVGGLAGETQYF	TGTGCCAGCAGCGTAGGGGGACTAGCTGGGGAGACCCAGTACTTC
-	TRBV20-1	TRBJ1-6	-	CSARDAMGPATPLHF	TGCAGTGCTAGAGACGCCATGGGCCCTGCAACACCCCTCCACTTT
few	TRBV4-2	TRBJ2-3	-	CASSQSGGLDHTDTQYF	TGTGCCAGCAGCCAAAGTGGAGGACTCGATCACACAGATACGCAGTATTTT
few	TRBV5-1	TRBJ2-3	-	CASSQAPATDTQYF	TGCGCCAGCAGCCAGGCCCCGGCCACAGATACGCAGTATTTT
-	TRBV29-1	TRBJ2-3	-	CSVAGTRADTQYF	TGCAGCGTTGCTGGGACCCGGGCAGATACGCAGTATTTT
few	TRBV7-2	TRBJ1-2	-	CASSSHPQGNYGYTF	TGTGCCAGCAGCTCCCATCCACAGGGAAACTATGGCTACACCTTC
-	TRBV28	TRBJ1-5	-	CASSLLNSNQPQHF	TGTGCCAGCAGTTTATTAAATAGCAATCAGCCCCAGCATTTT
few	TRBV20-1	TRBJ2-7	TRBD1	CSAPRTGSGEQYF	TGCAGTGCTCCTAGGACAGGGAGTGGAGAGCAGTACTTC
few	TRBV7-9	TRBJ2-5	-	CASSHPEGTQYF	TGTGCCAGCAGCCACCCTGAGGGGACCCAGTACTTC
many	TRBV6-2/TRBV6-3	TRBJ1-4	-	CASSYSIGDNEKLFF	TGTGCCAGCAGTTACTCTATCGGAGATAATGAAAAACTGTTTTTT
-	TRBV9	TRBJ2-7	TRBD1	CASSVGTGGGYEQYF	TGTGCCAGCAGCGTAGGGACAGGGGGAGGATACGAGCAGTACTTC
-	TRBV5-4	TRBJ2-2	-	CASSGNRLGLTGELFF	TGTGCCAGCAGTGGGAACAGACTGGGACTCACCGGGGAGCTGTTTTTT
-	TRBV7-8	TRBJ2-7	-	CASSLSSGHLQYF	TGTGCCAGCAGCCTATCTTCAGGCCACCTACAGTACTTC
many	TRBV7-2	TRBJ2-1	-	CASSLMGVGDEQFF	TGTGCCAGCAGCTTAATGGGGGTTGGGGATGAGCAGTTCTTC
few	TRBV4-3	TRBJ2-6	TRBD1	CASSQRGGLSGANVLTF	TGCGCCAGCAGCCAGAGAGGGGGCCTTTCCGGGGCCAACGTCCTGACTTTC
few	TRBV6-5	TRBJ1-2	-	CASSDGRRVNYGYTF	TGTGCCAGCAGCGACGGACGCCGCGTTAACTATGGCTACACCTTC
many	TRBV28	TRBJ2-6	TRBD1	CASKSWTGYSGANVLTF	TGTGCCAGCAAGTCGTGGACAGGGTACTCTGGGGCCAACGTCCTGACTTTC
many	TRBV9	TRBJ1-1	-	CASSPGPWNPAFF	TGTGCCAGCAGCCCTGGACCGTGGAACCCAGCTTTCTTT
few	TRBV21-1	TRBJ1-1	-	CARRDTEAFF	TGTGCCAGACGGGACACTGAAGCTTTCTTT
few	TRBV19	TRBJ1-5	-	CAAGVPPGPQHF	TGTGCCGCCGGGGTGCCTCCGGGGCCCCAGCATTTT
-	TRBV5-4	TRBJ1-1	-	CASSAGTPEAFF	TGTGCCAGCAGCGCGGGCACCCCTGAAGCTTTCTTT
many	TRBV10-3	TRBJ1-6	-	CAISQGNYNSPLHF	TGTGCCATCAGCCAGGGTAACTACAATTCACCCCTCCACTTT
few	TRBV5-1	TRBJ2-5	TRBD1	CASSWAGQGAETQYF	TGCGCCAGCAGCTGGGCCGGACAGGGGGCAGAGACCCAGTACTTC